Presented here are 5 T cell receptor beta chains from one specimen sequenced in a study of cytomegalovirus exposure and HLA in healthy donors. 13 Jbeta primers and 60 Vbeta primers were used for the PCR. Some clones are missing from TCRdb's copy, which holds only in-frame ones; the method was immunoSEQ multiplex PCR. This sample's clone table lists about 200,000 clones. Sample: PBMCs. The receptor source for this set is a boy aged 5-17 years in good health and CMV-seronegative.

The rearrangement uses TRBV14 and TRBJ1-2, with D maybe TRBD1 (5 bases). V was pared by 0 bases and J by 3 bases, with 17 bases between. Germline V CDR1 and CDR2: SGHDN, FVKESK. The CDR3 sequence is 17 residues long. In nucleotides, the CDR3 is TGTGCCAGCAGCCAAGACTGGGGGAGGCAGGCCCACTATGGCTACACCTTC. Translating gives CASSQDWGRQAHYGYTF.

This chain connects TRBV18 to TRBJ2-5, with 8 bases aligning to TRBD1. Germline CDR1 is KGHSH and CDR2 is LQKENI. V shed 5 bases, J shed 5 bases, and the junction held 7 bases outside the gene matches. This CDR3 contains 14 residues. Written as DNA, the CDR3 is TGTGCCAGCTCAGGAGGACAGGGTCGCGAGACCCAGTACTTC. As protein: CASSGGQGRETQYF.

The V and J genes are TRBV7-8 and TRBJ1-5; 8 bases are shared with TRBD1. CDR3 size: 14 residues. Trimming removed 6 bases from V and 11 bases from J; junction bases left unmatched: 12. Germline V gene lookup returns CDR1 SGHVS and CDR2 FQNEAQ. The DNA for the CDR3 is TGTGCCAGCAGTACCGAGGGGACAGGAGAAGCCCAGCATTTT. The encoded protein is CASSTEGTGEAQHF.

The V and J genes are TRBV6-1 and TRBJ1-5; D gene ambiguous. In germline, CDR1 is MNHNS, CDR2 SASEGT. The CDR3 runs to 15 residues. V was shortened by 8 bases and J by 5 bases, with 19 bases between the two germline ends. As DNA, the CDR3 is TGTGCCAGCGGCGGGCACCCCGGCAGCTATCAGCCCCAGCATTTT. This sequence encodes CASGGHPGSYQPQHF.

The rearrangement uses TRBV20-1 and TRBJ1-5; D is undetermined. The CDR3 sequence is 11 residues long. Trimming took off 5 bases at V and 11 bases at J, with 13 bases between the two ends. CDR1 is DFQATT, CDR2 SNEGSKA, per germline (reference sequence). CDR3 DNA: TGCAGTGCTGCCCCCGGGGAGTCCCAGCATTTT. It encodes CSAAPGESQHF.